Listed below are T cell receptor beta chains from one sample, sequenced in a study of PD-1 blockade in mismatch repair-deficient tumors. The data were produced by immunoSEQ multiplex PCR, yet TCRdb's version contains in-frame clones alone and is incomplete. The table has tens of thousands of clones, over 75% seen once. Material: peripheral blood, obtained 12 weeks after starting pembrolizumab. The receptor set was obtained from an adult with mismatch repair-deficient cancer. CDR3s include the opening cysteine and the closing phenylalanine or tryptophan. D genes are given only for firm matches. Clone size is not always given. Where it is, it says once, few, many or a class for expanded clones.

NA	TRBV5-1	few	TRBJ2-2	CASSLVVGGELFF	TGCGCCAGCAGCTTGGTTGTTGGAGGGGAGCTGTTTTTT
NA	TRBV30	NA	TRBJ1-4	CAWSVKGTTNEKLFF	TGTGCCTGGAGTGTAAAAGGGACGACTAATGAAAAACTGTTTTTT
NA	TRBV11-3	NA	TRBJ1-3	CASSTMGPISGNTIYF	TGTGCCAGCAGCACCATGGGACCCATCTCTGGAAACACCATATATTTT
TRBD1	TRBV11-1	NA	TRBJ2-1	CASSLGTGIHNEQFF	TGTGCCAGCAGCCTCGGGACAGGGATACACAATGAGCAGTTCTTC
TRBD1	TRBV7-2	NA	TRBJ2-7	CASSSPGQVMGEQYF	TGTGCCAGCAGCTCTCCGGGACAGGTGATGGGCGAGCAGTACTTC
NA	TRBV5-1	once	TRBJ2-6	CASSQTEAGANVLTF	TGCGCCAGCAGCCAGACGGAGGCCGGGGCCAACGTCCTGACTTTC
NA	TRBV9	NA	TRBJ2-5	CASSVGDSETQYF	TGTGCCAGCAGCGTTGGAGATTCCGAGACCCAGTACTTC
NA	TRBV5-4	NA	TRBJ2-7	CASSLGSGPYEQYF	TGTGCCAGCAGCTTGGGGTCGGGCCCCTACGAGCAGTACTTC